This TCR beta chain was retrieved from a study of beta chain features in type 1 diabetes. About the research overall: Patients shared similar age, gender and cell yields with healthy donors. Fewer than 140,000,000 sorted cells were examined across all samples. Study-wide results and limits: Short templates might get an advantage during PCR, and this would be equal in patients and controls. Type 1 diabetes patients had TCRB CDR3s that were shorter (moderately but significantly so) in all four CD4+ subsets.

This clone was picked up a small number of times. Antigen unknown. Isolated RNA was reverse transcribed in full, so expressed TCRB transcripts were sequenced. Generated by immunoSEQ multiplex PCR, the TCRdb table keeps only in-frame clones and is missing some. The sample shows some 350,000 clones, around an eighth of them seen only once. Central memory, naive, regulatory and stem cell-like memory CD4+ cells were sorted by CD45RO/CCR7/CD25/CD127/CD95/CD27. The length of the CDR3 is 13 residues. Trimming pared 8 bases from V and 2 bases from J, leaving 12 bases between. The germline CDR1 and CDR2 sequences are ENHRY and SYGVKD.

The rearrangement links TRBV10-3 to TRBJ2-5, with TRBD2 as a possible D gene (6 bases). Material: naive CD4+ T cells from blood. The sequence was obtained from a woman in her late teens or twenties with type 1 diabetes. DNA for the CDR3: TGTGCCATCTGCCGGGAGTCTCAAGAGACCCAGTACTTC. This encodes CAICRESQETQYF.